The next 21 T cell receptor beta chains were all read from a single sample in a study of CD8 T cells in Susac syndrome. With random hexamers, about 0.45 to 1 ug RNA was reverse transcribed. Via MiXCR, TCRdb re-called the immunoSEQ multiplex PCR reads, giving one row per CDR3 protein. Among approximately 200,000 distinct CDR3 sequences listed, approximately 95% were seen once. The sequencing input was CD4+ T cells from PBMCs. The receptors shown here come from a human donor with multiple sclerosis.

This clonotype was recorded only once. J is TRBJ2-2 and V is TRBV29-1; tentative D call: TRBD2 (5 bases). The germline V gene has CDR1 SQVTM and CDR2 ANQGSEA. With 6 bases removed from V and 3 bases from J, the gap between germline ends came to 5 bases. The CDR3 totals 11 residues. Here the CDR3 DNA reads TGCAGCGTCGGGGACACCGGGGAGCTGTTTTTT. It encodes CSVGDTGELFF.

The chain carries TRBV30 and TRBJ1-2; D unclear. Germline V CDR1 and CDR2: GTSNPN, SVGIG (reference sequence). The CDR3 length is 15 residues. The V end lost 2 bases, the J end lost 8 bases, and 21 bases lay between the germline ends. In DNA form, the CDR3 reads TGTGCCTGGAGTCACCTTCCCCGAGGGATGGGCGGCTACACCTTC. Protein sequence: CAWSHLPRGMGGYTF.

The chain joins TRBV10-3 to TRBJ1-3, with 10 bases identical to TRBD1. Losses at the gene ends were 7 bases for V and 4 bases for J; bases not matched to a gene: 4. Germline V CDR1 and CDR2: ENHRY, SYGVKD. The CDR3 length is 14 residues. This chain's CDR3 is CAIKGQGDGNTIYF. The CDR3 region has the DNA TGTGCCATCAAAGGACAGGGGGACGGAAACACCATATATTTT.

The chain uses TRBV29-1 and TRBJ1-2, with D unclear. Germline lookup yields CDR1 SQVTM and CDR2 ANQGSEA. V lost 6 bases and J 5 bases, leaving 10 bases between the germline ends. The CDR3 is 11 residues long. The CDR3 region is CSVTRRYGYTF. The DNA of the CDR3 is TGCAGCGTGACCCGTCGGTATGGCTACACCTTC.

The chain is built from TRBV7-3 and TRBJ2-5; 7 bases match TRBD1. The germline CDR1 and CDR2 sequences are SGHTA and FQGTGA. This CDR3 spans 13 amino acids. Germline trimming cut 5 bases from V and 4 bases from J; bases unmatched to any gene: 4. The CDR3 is CASSSGQAETQYF. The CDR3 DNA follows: TGTGCCAGCAGCAGCGGACAGGCAGAGACCCAGTACTTC.

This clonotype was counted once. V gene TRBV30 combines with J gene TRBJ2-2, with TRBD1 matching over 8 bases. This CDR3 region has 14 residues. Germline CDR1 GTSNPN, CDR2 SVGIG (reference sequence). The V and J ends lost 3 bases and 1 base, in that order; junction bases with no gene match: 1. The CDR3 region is CAWRTGVNTGELFF. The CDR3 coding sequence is TGTGCCTGGAGGACAGGGGTGAACACCGGGGAGCTGTTTTTT. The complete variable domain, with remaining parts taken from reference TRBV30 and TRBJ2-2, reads SQTIHQWPATLVQPVGSPLSLECTVEGTSNPNLYWYRQAAGRGLQLLFYSVGIGQISSEVPQNLSASRPQDRQFILSSKKLLLSDSGFYLCAWRTGVNTGELFFGEGSRLTVL.

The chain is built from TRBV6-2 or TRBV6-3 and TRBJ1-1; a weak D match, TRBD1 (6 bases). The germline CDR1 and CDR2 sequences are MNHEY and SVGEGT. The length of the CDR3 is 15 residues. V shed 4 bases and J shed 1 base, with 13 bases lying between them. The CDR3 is CASSLTGIGNTEAFF. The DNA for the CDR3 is TGTGCCAGCAGTTTAACAGGGATCGGGAACACTGAAGCTTTCTTT.

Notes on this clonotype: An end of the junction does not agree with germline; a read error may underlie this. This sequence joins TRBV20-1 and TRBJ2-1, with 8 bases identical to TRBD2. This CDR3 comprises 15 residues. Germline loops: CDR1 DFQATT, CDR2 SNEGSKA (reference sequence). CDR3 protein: CSARGGAGAYNEQLF. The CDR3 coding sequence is TGCAGTGCTAGAGGGGGAGCGGGGGCCTACAATGAGCAGCTCTTC.

This CDR3 is CSVEEPNGYTF. The DNA of the CDR3 is TGCAGCGTTGAAGAACCTAATGGCTACACCTTC. The chain links TRBV29-1 to TRBJ1-2; D is unresolved. The CDR3 contains 11 residues. Between the trimmed V and J ends, which lost 0 bases and 6 bases, there was a span of 5 bases. Germline CDR1 SQVTM, CDR2 ANQGSEA.

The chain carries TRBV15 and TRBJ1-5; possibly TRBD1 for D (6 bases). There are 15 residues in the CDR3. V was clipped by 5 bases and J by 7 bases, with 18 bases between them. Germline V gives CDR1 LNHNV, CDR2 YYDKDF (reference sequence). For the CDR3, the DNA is TGTGCCACCAGCTCGGAGGACAGCGGCAGACAGCCCCAGCATTTT. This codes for CATSSEDSGRQPQHF.

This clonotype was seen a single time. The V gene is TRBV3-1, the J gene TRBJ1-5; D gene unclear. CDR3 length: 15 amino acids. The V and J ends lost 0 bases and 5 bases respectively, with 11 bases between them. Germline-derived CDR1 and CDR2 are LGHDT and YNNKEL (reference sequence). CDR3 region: CASSQDGRLHQPQHF. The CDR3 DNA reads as TGTGCCAGCAGCCAAGACGGGAGGCTCCATCAGCCCCAGCATTTT.

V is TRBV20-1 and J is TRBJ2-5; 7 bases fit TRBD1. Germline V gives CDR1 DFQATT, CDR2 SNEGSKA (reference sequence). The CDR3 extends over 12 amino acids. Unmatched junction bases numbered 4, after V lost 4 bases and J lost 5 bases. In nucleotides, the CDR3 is TGCAGTGCTACGACAGGGTCGGAGACCCAGTACTTC. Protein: CSATTGSETQYF.

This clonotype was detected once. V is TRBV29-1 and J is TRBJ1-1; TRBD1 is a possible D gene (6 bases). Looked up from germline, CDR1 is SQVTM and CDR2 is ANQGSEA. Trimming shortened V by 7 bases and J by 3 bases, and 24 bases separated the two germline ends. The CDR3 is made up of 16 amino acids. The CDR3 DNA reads TGCAGCGCCGGAATTTGGGGGGCTCGAGGGGACACTGAAGCTTTCTTT. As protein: CSAGIWGARGDTEAFF.

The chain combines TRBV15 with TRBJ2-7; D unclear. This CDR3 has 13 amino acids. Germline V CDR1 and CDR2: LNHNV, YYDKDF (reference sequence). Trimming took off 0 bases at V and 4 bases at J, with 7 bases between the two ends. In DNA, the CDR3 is TGTGCCACCAGCAGAGATCCGCGATACGAGCAGTACGTC. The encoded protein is CATSRDPRYEQYV.

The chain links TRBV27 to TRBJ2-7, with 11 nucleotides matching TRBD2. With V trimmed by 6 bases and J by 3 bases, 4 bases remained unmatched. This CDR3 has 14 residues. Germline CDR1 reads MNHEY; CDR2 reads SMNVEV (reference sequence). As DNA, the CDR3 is TGTGCCAGCAGGACTAGCGGGGTGAACTACGAGCAGTACGTC. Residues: CASRTSGVNYEQYV.

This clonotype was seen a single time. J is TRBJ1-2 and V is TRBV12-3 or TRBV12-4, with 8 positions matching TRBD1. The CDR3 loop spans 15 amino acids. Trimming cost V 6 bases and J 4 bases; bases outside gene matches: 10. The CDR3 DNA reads TGTGCCAGCAGCCTGAACACAGGGGGACGCTATGGCTACACCTTC. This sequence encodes CASSLNTGGRYGYTF.

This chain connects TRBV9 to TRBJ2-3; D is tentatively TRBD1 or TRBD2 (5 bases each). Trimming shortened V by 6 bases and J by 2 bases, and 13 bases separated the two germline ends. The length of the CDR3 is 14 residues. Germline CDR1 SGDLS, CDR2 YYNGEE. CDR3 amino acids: CASNEGPSTDTQYF. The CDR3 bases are TGTGCCAGCAACGAGGGGCCTTCCACAGATACGCAGTATTTT.

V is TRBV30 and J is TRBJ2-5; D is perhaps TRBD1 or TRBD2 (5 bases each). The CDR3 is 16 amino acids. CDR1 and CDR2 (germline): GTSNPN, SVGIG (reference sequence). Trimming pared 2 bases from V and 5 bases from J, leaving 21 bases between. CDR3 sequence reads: CAWSKLGTPTGETQYF. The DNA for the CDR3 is TGTGCCTGGAGTAAACTAGGGACCCCGACCGGGGAGACCCAGTACTTC.

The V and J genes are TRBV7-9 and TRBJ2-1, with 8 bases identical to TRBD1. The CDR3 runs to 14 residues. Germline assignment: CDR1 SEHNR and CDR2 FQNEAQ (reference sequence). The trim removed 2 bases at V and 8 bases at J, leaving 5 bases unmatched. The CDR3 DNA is TGTGCCAGCAGCTTACAGGGGGCCGTCGATGAGCAGTTCTTC. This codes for CASSLQGAVDEQFF.

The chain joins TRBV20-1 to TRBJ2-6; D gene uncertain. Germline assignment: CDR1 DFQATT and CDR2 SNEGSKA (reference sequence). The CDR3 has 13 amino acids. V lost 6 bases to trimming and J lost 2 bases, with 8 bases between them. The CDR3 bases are TGCAGTGCCCCCAGTGCTGGGGCCAACGTCCTGACTTTC. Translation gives CSAPSAGANVLTF.

This CDR3 is CASSQEVGSGIQYF. For the CDR3, the DNA is TGTGCCAGCAGCCAAGAGGTGGGAAGCGGCATTCAGTACTTC. The chain carries TRBV14 and TRBJ2-4, with a weak D call TRBD2 (5 bases). The germline V gene has CDR1 SGHDN and CDR2 FVKESK. V lost 0 bases to trimming and J lost 9 bases, with 12 bases between them. The CDR3 consists of 14 residues.